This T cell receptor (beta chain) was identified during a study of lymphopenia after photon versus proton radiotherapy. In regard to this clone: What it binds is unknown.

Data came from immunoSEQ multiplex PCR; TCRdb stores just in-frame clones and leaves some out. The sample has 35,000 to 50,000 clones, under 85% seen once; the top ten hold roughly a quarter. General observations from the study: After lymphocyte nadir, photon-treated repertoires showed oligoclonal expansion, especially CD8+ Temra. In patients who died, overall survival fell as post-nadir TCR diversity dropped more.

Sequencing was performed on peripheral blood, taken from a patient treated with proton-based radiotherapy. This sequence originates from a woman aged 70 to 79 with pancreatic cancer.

The chain's CDR3 is CASSQDPTSGYYNEQFF. CDR3 DNA: TGCGCCAGCAGCCAAGACCCCACTAGCGGATACTACAATGAGCAGTTCTTC. This sequence joins TRBV4-3 and TRBJ2-1; 8 positions agree with TRBD2. Per the germline V gene, CDR1 is LGHNA and CDR2 is YSLEER. V lost 0 bases to trimming and J lost 3 bases; unmatched junction nucleotides: 7. CDR3 size: 17 residues.